Each of the 13 T cell receptor beta chains below was sequenced from the same sample in a study of blood T cell repertoires in COVID-19. The table came from immunoSEQ multiplex PCR; TCRdb's copy has only in-frame clones and leaves some out. This sample has 60,000 to 70,000 clones, with 70% to 90% found just once. The sample was peripheral blood. The receptors originated from a woman aged 55-69 years with acute or convalescent COVID-19.

V usage is TRBV4-1 and J usage is TRBJ1-1; 8 bases are shared with TRBD1. The CDR3 has 15 residues. V was clipped by 1 base and J by 4 bases; unmatched bases: 5. Germline CDR1 reads MGHRA; CDR2 reads YSYEKL. CDR3 sequence reads: CASSQALTGVTEAFF. CDR3 DNA sequence: TGCGCCAGCAGCCAAGCCTTGACAGGGGTCACTGAAGCTTTCTTT.

This chain uses TRBV4-2 with TRBJ1-2, with D unresolved. This CDR3 is 13 amino acids long. V was pared by 4 bases and J by 8 bases, with 14 bases between. The germline gives CDR1 LGHNA, CDR2 YNFKEQ. The CDR3 loop is CASSPFLGEGYTF. The CDR3 DNA follows: TGTGCCAGCAGCCCGTTTCTAGGCGAAGGCTACACCTTC.

The chain employs TRBV6-5 and TRBJ1-5; TRBD1 might be the D (5 bases). Looked up from germline, CDR1 is MNHEY and CDR2 is SVGAGI. The V and J ends lost 7 bases and 3 bases respectively, with 10 bases between them. CDR3 length: 13 amino acids. The DNA for the CDR3 is TGTGCCAGCACGCAGGGTTTCAATCAGCCCCAGCATTTT. Its translation: CASTQGFNQPQHF.

The chain links TRBV6-5 to TRBJ1-3; 9 nucleotides line up with TRBD1. V lost 6 bases to trimming and J lost 0 bases; unmatched junction nucleotides: 3. There are 15 residues in the CDR3. Germline-derived CDR1 and CDR2 are MNHEY and SVGAGI. The CDR3 DNA sequence: TGTGCCAGCAGCCCGACAGGGGGCTCTGGAAACACCATATATTTT. Amino acids: CASSPTGGSGNTIYF.

This clone was counted a single time. The chain links TRBV28 to TRBJ2-3; TRBD2 agrees at 9 bases. The CDR3 loop spans 14 amino acids. The germline gives CDR1 MDHEN, CDR2 SYDVKM. V dropped 3 bases and J dropped 5; count of bases not matched to a gene: 3. The CDR3 here is CASSFGGRGDTQYF. In DNA form, the CDR3 reads TGTGCCAGCAGTTTCGGCGGGAGGGGAGATACGCAGTATTTT.

The rearrangement joins TRBV29-1 to TRBJ2-1; D gene ambiguous. Germline V gene sequence: CDR1 SQVTM, CDR2 ANQGSEA. Between the trimmed V and J ends, which lost 4 bases and 5 bases, there was a span of 15 bases. The length of the CDR3 is 14 residues. CDR3 in amino acids: CSVVNLWANNEQFF. Here the CDR3 DNA reads TGCAGCGTTGTAAACTTGTGGGCTAACAATGAGCAGTTCTTC.

The chain employs TRBV6-4 and TRBJ2-5, with TRBD1 identical over 12 bases. The V segment lost 5 bases and the J segment 3 bases; nucleotides outside the gene matches: 4. CDR3 size: 15 residues. Germline CDR1 and CDR2: MRHNA and SNTAGT. The CDR3 region has the DNA TGTGCCAGCAGTCCCGGGACAGGGGGCGAAGAGACCCAGTACTTC. Translation: CASSPGTGGEETQYF.

This clone occurred a few times. The chain employs TRBV19 and TRBJ1-1; maybe TRBD1 (6 bases). Trimming took off 4 bases at V and 0 bases at J, with 15 bases between the two ends. CDR3 length: 16 amino acids. Germline values: CDR1 LNHDA, CDR2 SQIVND (reference sequence). CDR3 protein: CASSTPRGNMNTEAFF. The CDR3 DNA sequence: TGTGCCAGTAGTACCCCCAGGGGAAACATGAACACTGAAGCTTTCTTT.

The chain couples TRBV13 to TRBJ2-1, with 14 positions matching TRBD2. With 5 bases clipped from V and 7 bases from J, the junction kept 7 bases outside the gene matches. Germline V gene sequence: CDR1 PRHDT, CDR2 FYEKMQ (reference sequence). The CDR3 spans 16 residues. CDR3 nucleotide sequence: TGTGCCAGCAGCGGGACTAGCGGGAGCACCTGGAATGAGCAGTTCTTC. Translating gives CASSGTSGSTWNEQFF.

The chain couples TRBV28 to TRBJ1-1; no clear D gene. The ends were cut back, 3 bases at V and 1 base at J, with 15 bases in the middle. This CDR3 has 16 amino acids. CDR1 MDHEN and CDR2 SYDVKM come from the germline V gene. Written as DNA, the CDR3 is TGTGCCAGCAGTTTTGAGCTTCTCTCGGGGAACACTGAAGCTTTCTTT. Encoded protein: CASSFELLSGNTEAFF.

In the case of this clone: Additional DNA sequences in this sample encode the identical CDR3. V gene TRBV6-5 combines with J gene TRBJ1-1; no firm D call. The CDR3 contains 12 residues. Trimming cost V 6 bases and J 5 bases, with 10 bases left between them. Germline lookup yields CDR1 MNHEY and CDR2 SVGAGI. CDR3 sequence (DNA): TGTGCCAGCAGCCGCCCGGGGACTGAAGCTTTCTTT. Its protein product is CASSRPGTEAFF.

For this clone: One junction end does not reproduce the germline sequence, and a read error may be involved. The chain employs TRBV9 and TRBJ2-6; TRBD2 matches 7 bases. This CDR3 is built from 15 residues. CDR1 is SGDLS, CDR2 YYNGEE, per germline. The CDR3 is CASSVEPGGGNVLTF. The DNA of the CDR3 is TGTGCCAGCAGCGTAGAACCGGGCGGGGGCAACGTCCTGACTTTC.

The V and J genes are TRBV5-4 and TRBJ2-3, with 14 bases fitting TRBD2. The CDR3 has 15 residues. The ends lost 3 bases at V and 5 bases at J; junction bases unmatched: 2. CDR1 and CDR2 (germline): SGHNT, YYREEE (reference sequence). The CDR3 region is CASSSGTSGGDTQYF. Here the CDR3 DNA reads TGTGCCAGCAGCTCCGGGACTAGCGGGGGAGATACGCAGTATTTT.